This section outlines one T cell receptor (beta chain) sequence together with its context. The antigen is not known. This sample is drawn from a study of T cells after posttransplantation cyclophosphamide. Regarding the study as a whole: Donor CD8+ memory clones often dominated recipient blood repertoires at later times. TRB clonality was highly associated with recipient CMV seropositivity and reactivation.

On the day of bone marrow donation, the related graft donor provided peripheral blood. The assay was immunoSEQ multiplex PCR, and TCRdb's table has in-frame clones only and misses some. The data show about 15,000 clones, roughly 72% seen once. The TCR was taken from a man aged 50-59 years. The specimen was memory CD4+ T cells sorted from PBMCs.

CDR3 DNA: TGTGCCAGCAGCTCATACAGGGAATACACCATATATTTT. It encodes CASSSYREYTIYF. The V and J genes are TRBV7-9 and TRBJ1-3, with a possible D match to TRBD1 (6 bases). The length of the CDR3 is 13 residues. V lost 4 bases and J lost 8, with 12 bases in between. Germline assignment: CDR1 SEHNR and CDR2 FQNEAQ (reference sequence).